Each of the 5 T cell receptor beta chains below was sequenced from the same sample in a study of blood T cell repertoires in COVID-19. Some clones are missing from TCRdb's copy, which holds only in-frame ones; the method was immunoSEQ multiplex PCR. The sample contains about 73,000 clones, roughly 81% of which appear only once. What was sequenced was peripheral blood. The source is an older woman with acute or convalescent COVID-19.

The CDR3 sequence: CASSLDSGNSGNTIYF. DNA of the CDR3: TGCGCCAGCAGCTTGGATTCCGGGAACTCTGGAAACACCATATATTTT. The chain joins TRBV5-1 to TRBJ1-3; D call uncertain. There are 16 residues in the CDR3. CDR1 is SGHRS and CDR2 is YFSETQ in the germline V gene. With 0 bases removed from V and 0 bases from J, the gap between germline ends came to 10 bases.

This chain connects TRBV28 to TRBJ2-3; a possible D gene is TRBD1 (5 bases). The CDR3 has 12 amino acids. Germline assignment: CDR1 MDHEN and CDR2 SYDVKM. V lost 11 bases and J lost 1, with 10 bases in between. CDR3 nucleotides: TGTGCCGTGGGCAGGGGCACAGATACGCAGTATTTT. It encodes CAVGRGTDTQYF.

V usage is TRBV15 and J usage is TRBJ2-5; the match to TRBD1 covers 8 bases. This CDR3 spans 16 amino acids. The V and J ends lost 3 bases and 2 bases, in that order; junction bases with no gene match: 8. Germline CDR1 is LNHNV and CDR2 is YYDKDF (reference sequence). The CDR3 DNA is TGTGCCACCAGCAGGCCCCGAGGACAGGGACAAGAGACCCAGTACTTC. This codes for CATSRPRGQGQETQYF.

Written as DNA, the CDR3 is TGTGCCAGCTCACCACCGGGGTCCGGGACACTGAACACTGAAGCTTTCTTT. It is translated as CASSPPGSGTLNTEAFF. The rearrangement links TRBV18 to TRBJ1-1, with TRBD1 as a possible D gene (6 bases). Germline loops: CDR1 KGHSH, CDR2 LQKENI. V dropped 0 bases and J dropped 0 bases, with 14 bases sitting between them. The CDR3 has 17 residues.

The V gene is TRBV5-1, the J gene TRBJ1-3, with D possibly being TRBD1 (6 bases). The CDR3 loop spans 15 amino acids. Germline-derived CDR1 and CDR2 are SGHRS and YFSETQ. The V and J ends lost 4 bases and 3 bases respectively, with 14 bases between them. CDR3 coding DNA: TGCGCCAGCAGCCCGGACAGTTCTTATGGAAACACCATATATTTT. Protein product: CASSPDSSYGNTIYF.